This entry features one TCR beta chain sequence. CDR1 MNHEY and CDR2 SMNVEV come from the germline V gene (reference sequence). The V gene end was trimmed by 6 bases and the J gene end by 0 bases; junction bases not matched to a gene: 5. The CDR3 covers 16 residues. Here immunoSEQ multiplex PCR was the method, and the copy in TCRdb shows in-frame clones only, minus some. Of 300,000 to 400,000 clones in the sample, 80% to 90% were seen once. The entry originates in a study of blood T cell repertoires in COVID-19. Study at large: PBMCs, B-cell-depleted T cells, or T cells provided the cDNA or gDNA that made up the material.

Sequencing was performed on peripheral blood. The chain joins TRBV27 to TRBJ2-1, with 10 bases aligning to TRBD2. The sequence was obtained from a woman between 50 and 59 years old with COVID-19, enrolled during active disease. The CDR3: CASSGRLAGSYNEQFF. The CDR3 DNA is TGTGCCAGCAGCGGTAGACTAGCGGGCTCCTACAATGAGCAGTTCTTC.